Listed below are T cell receptor beta chains from one sample, sequenced in a study of shared clonotypes between healthy human individuals. The data were produced by immunoSEQ multiplex PCR, yet TCRdb's version contains in-frame clones alone and is incomplete. The table shows 2 million to 2.5 million clones, with approximately 93% occurring only once. Sequencing was performed on naive CD4+ T cells from PBMCs. These receptors came from a man aged 18 to 29 in good health. Some clones in this sample may be carry-over from other donors' samples. CDR3s include the opening cysteine and the closing phenylalanine or tryptophan. The D gene is left open where the match is weak. Only some rows state a clone size, as once, few, many or a class for expanded clones.

d_gene,abundance,v_gene,j_gene,CDR3nt,CDR3aa
TRBD2,NA,TRBV18,TRBJ2-7,TGTGCCAGCCACCCCTCGGGGGGGAGTTCCTACGAGCAGTACTTC,CASHPSGGSSYEQYF
NA,NA,TRBV5-1,TRBJ2-3,TGCGCCAGCAGCTTGGGTAGCCGCACAGATACGCAGTATTTT,CASSLGSRTDTQYF
NA,NA,TRBV28,TRBJ1-1,TGTGCCAGCAGTCCCCCCGACGACGGCCTGGAAGCTTTCTTT,CASSPPDDGLEAFF
TRBD1,NA,TRBV25-1,TRBJ1-1,TGTGCCAGCAGTGAATCCTGGACAGGGAACACTGAAGCTTTCTTT,CASSESWTGNTEAFF
TRBD1,NA,TRBV18,TRBJ2-7,TGTGCCAGCTCACCAACCAATAGCAAGACAGGGAACGAGCAGTACTTC,CASSPTNSKTGNEQYF
NA,few,TRBV19,TRBJ1-1,TGTGCCAGTAGTTTTCGGGGGTACACTGAAGCTTTCTTT,CASSFRGYTEAFF
NA,NA,TRBV5-6,TRBJ2-7,TGTGCCAGCAGCTTGGGTCAGCCTTTCACCCTCGGGCAGTACTTC,CASSLGQPFTLGQYF
NA,NA,TRBV5-1,TRBJ2-5,TGCGCCAGCAGTCCGGGGAATAAGGAGACCCAGTACTTC,CASSPGNKETQYF
NA,NA,TRBV19,TRBJ1-3,TGTGCCAGTAGTCGTGGCCAGGGAAACACCATATATTTT,CASSRGQGNTIYF
NA,NA,TRBV5-8,TRBJ1-2,TGTGCCAGCAGCTTTAAGGGTGGATATGGCTACACCTTC,CASSFKGGYGYTF
TRBD1,NA,TRBV6-5,TRBJ1-2,TGTGCCAGCAGGGCCGGGACAGGGGTTAGCTATGGCTACACCTTC,CASRAGTGVSYGYTF
NA,once,TRBV10-3,TRBJ1-1,TGTGCCAACTCCCCTGGAACGAACACTGAAGCTTTCTTT,CANSPGTNTEAFF
NA,once,TRBV7-8,TRBJ2-1,TGTGCCAGCAGCTTAGTTGGCACCTCCTACAATGAGCAGTTCTTC,CASSLVGTSYNEQFF
NA,few,TRBV12-5,TRBJ1-1,TGTGCTAGTGGTTTGGGCGGCACTGAAGCTTTCTTT,CASGLGGTEAFF
NA,NA,TRBV19,TRBJ1-1,TGTGCCAGTAGTTTCAGACAGACCCCTGAAGCTTTCTTT,CASSFRQTPEAFF
NA,NA,TRBV15,TRBJ2-1,TGTGCCACCAGCAGAGATCGGGGGAGAATACAGTTCTTC,CATSRDRGRIQFF
NA,NA,TRBV9,TRBJ2-7,TGTGCCAGCAGTTCTCTTGCCGGGAGTGCTGCTAGCGAGCAGTACTTC,CASSSLAGSAASEQYF
TRBD1,few,TRBV6-1,TRBJ1-4,TGTGCCAGCAGCCCTACCGGGACAGTTGAAAAACTGTTTTTT,CASSPTGTVEKLFF
NA,NA,TRBV7-2,TRBJ2-2,TGTGCCAGCAGCCGTGGGGGTGGCGTGGAGACCGGGGAGCTGTTTTTT,CASSRGGGVETGELFF
TRBD2,NA,TRBV7-3,TRBJ2-3,TGTGCCAGCAGCCTAAGACGACTAGCGGGAGGAGAGGGGTTGCCTAGCACAGATACGCAGTATTTT,CASSLRRLAGGEGLPSTDTQYF
NA,NA,TRBV5-1,TRBJ1-1,TGCGCCAGCAGCTTGATCGGGAGGGACACTGAAGCTTTCTTT,CASSLIGRDTEAFF
NA,NA,TRBV5-1,TRBJ2-3,TGCGCCAGCAGCCCCGGGAGTTCGGGCACAGATACGCAGTATTTT,CASSPGSSGTDTQYF